Following are 8 T cell receptor beta chains from one sample sequenced in a study of glioma-infiltrating T cells. Using RNA template, CDR3s of TCR alpha and beta were amplified with iRepertoire arm-PCR. MiXCR was run by TCRdb on the multiplex PCR reads, yielding one entry per CDR3 protein. The sample contains about 410,000 distinct CDR3 sequences, roughly two fifths of which appear only once. The sample was glioma tissue, nonneoplastic brain tissue, or PBMCs (not recorded which). The receptors originated from a human donor with low-grade glioma or glioblastoma, undergoing nonglioma brain surgery, or in good health (not recorded which).

Remarks on this clonotype: A read error may explain this, as a much larger clone is one base away. V is TRBV15 and J is TRBJ2-3; 8 positions match TRBD2. The CDR3 is 14 amino acids. The V gene's germline CDR1 is LNHNV and CDR2 YYDKDF (reference sequence). The CDR3 sequence: CVTSSGVSSGEQYF. The CDR3 DNA is TGTGTCACCAGCAGTGGGGTTAGTAGCGGGGAGCAGTATTTT.

With regard to this clonotype: Since a much larger clone is just one base distant, this may be a read error. The chain combines TRBV6-2 or TRBV6-3 with TRBJ1-1; D is uncertain. The CDR3 is 13 residues long. Germline CDR1 and CDR2: MNHEY and SVGEGT. CDR3 loop: CASSYYGNVEALF. The DNA for the CDR3 is TGTGCCAGCAGTTACTATGGGAATGTTGAAGCTCTCTTT.

As concerns this clonotype: An end of the junction does not agree with germline; a read error may underlie this. This chain uses TRBV3-1 with TRBJ2-7, with D uncertain. This CDR3 has 15 amino acids. Germline values: CDR1 LGHDT, CDR2 YNNKEL (reference sequence). The CDR3, as DNA: TGTGCCAGCTCACCAGCGCGACACACGCGCTACGAGAAGTACTTC. Protein product: CASSPARHTRYEKYF.

As regards this clonotype: Compared with germline, one end of the junction differs, possibly owing to a read error. V is TRBV6-8 and J is TRBJ2-2; 7 bases map to TRBD1. The CDR3 is made up of 17 amino acids. Germline CDR1 reads MNHGY; CDR2 reads SAAAGT. CDR3 loop: CATSRSTGHPNTWELFF. The CDR3 DNA is TGTGCCACCAGCAGGTCGACAGGGCATCCGAACACCTGGGAGCTGTTTTTT.

This clonotype was seen many times. The rearrangement joins TRBV27 to TRBJ2-1; D gene ambiguous. Germline V lookup: CDR1 MNHEY, CDR2 SMNVEV (reference sequence). Between the trimmed V and J ends, which lost 0 bases and 3 bases, there was a span of 9 bases. This CDR3 has 15 residues. This chain's CDR3 is CASSLSRQYYNEQFF. CDR3 DNA sequence: TGTGCCAGCAGTTTATCGAGACAATACTACAATGAGCAGTTCTTC.

On this clonotype itself: The junction does not match germline at one end; this may be a read error. The chain combines TRBV5-1 with TRBJ2-7; D unresolved. There are 14 residues in the CDR3. Germline V gene sequence: CDR1 SGHRS, CDR2 YFSETQ. In nucleotides, the CDR3 is TGCACCAGCAGCTTGGATCATAGCTCCTACGAGCAGTACTTC. Protein: CTSSLDHSSYEQYF.

Of note for this clonotype: A read error may account for a junction end that differs from germline. The gene calls are TRBV7-9 and TRBJ2-7; TRBD2 matches at 8 bases. Germline V gives CDR1 SEHNR, CDR2 FQNEAQ (reference sequence). The CDR3 has 14 amino acids. DNA of the CDR3: TGTGCCAGCAGCCGACAGGCGGGGGGTTACGTGCAGTACTTC. It specifies CASSRQAGGYVQYF.

This clonotype showed up many times. The rearrangement links TRBV15 to TRBJ2-1, with D hard to call. The germline V and J ends were trimmed by 1 base and 7 bases, with 8 bases remaining between them. From germline, CDR1 is LNHNV and CDR2 YYDKDF (reference sequence). The CDR3 runs 13 residues. The CDR3 DNA follows: TGTGCCACCAGCAGAGGGATGGGGAATGAGCAGTTCTTC. Residues: CATSRGMGNEQFF.